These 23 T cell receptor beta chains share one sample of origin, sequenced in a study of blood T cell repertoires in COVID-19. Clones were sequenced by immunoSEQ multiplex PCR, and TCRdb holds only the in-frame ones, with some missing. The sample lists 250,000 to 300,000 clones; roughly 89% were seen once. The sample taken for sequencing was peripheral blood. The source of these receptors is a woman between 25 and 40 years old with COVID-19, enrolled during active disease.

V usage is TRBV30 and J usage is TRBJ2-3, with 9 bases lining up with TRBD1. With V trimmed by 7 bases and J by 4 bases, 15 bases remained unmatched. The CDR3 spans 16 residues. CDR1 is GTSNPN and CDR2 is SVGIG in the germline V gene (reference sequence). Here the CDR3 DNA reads TGTGCCTCGACCCGACAGGGGGGATTGGGGTCAGATACGCAGTATTTT. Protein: CASTRQGGLGSDTQYF.

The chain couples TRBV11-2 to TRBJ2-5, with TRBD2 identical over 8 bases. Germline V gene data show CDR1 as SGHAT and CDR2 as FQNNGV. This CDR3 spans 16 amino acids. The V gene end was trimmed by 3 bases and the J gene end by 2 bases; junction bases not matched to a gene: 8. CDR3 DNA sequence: TGTGCCAGCAGCTTTCTTAAGCGGGGGACACAAGAGACCCAGTACTTC. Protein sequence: CASSFLKRGTQETQYF.

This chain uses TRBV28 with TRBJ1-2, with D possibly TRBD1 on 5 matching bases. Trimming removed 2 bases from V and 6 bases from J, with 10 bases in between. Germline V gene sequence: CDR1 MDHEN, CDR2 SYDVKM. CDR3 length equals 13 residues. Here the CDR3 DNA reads TGTGCCAGCAGTTTAAGCAGGGTACATGGCTACACCTTC. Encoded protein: CASSLSRVHGYTF.

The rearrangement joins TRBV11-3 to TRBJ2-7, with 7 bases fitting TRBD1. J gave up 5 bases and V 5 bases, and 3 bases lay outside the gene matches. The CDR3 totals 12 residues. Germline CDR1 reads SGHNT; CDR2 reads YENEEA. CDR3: CASSVQGNEQYF. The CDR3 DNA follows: TGTGCCAGCAGCGTACAGGGGAACGAGCAGTACTTC.

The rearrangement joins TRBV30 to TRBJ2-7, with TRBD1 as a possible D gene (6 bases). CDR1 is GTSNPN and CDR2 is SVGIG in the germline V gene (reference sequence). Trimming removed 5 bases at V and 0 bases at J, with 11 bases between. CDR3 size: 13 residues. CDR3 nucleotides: TGTGCCTGGGGGCGACAGGACTCCTACGAGCAGTACTTC. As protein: CAWGRQDSYEQYF.

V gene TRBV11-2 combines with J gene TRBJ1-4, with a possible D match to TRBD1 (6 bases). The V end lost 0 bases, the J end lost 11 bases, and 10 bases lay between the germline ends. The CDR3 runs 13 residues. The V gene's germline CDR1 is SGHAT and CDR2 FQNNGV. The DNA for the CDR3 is TGTGCCAGCAGCTTAGATCGGGGGGCCAAACTGTTTTTT. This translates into CASSLDRGAKLFF.

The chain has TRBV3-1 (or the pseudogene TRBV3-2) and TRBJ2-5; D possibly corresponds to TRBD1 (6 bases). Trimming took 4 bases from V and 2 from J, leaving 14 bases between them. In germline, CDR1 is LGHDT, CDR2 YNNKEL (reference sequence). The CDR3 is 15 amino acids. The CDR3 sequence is CASSPGQTSQETQYF. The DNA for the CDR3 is TGTGCCAGCAGCCCCGGACAGACGTCACAAGAGACCCAGTACTTC.

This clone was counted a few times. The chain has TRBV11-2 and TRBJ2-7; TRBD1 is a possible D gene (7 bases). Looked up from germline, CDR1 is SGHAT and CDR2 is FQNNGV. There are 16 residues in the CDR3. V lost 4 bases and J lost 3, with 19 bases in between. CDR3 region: CASSSLAGQKFYEQYF. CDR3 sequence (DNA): TGTGCCAGCAGCTCCCTCGCGGGACAGAAGTTCTACGAGCAGTACTTC.

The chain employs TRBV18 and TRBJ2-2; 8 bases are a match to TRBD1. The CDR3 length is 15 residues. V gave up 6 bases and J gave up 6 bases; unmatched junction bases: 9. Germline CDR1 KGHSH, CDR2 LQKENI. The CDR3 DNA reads TGTGCCAGCTCCTTCCGGTCGACAGGGGCCGGGGAGCTGTTTTTT. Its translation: CASSFRSTGAGELFF.

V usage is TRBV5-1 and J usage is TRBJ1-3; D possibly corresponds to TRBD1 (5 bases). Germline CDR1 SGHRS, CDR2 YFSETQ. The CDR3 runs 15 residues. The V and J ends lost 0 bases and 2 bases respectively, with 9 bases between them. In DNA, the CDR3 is TGCGCCAGCAGCTTGGTGTCAGGGACTGGAAACACCATATATTTT. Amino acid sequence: CASSLVSGTGNTIYF.

The CDR3 nucleotides read TGTGCCAGCAGCGGGGGGCGGGTAGACGACAATGAGCAGTTCTTC. This translates into CASSGGRVDDNEQFF. This rearrangement joins TRBV2 to TRBJ2-1, with D maybe TRBD2 (7 bases). CDR1 is SNHLY and CDR2 is FYNNEI in the germline V gene. V lost 6 bases and J lost 5, with 17 bases in between. CDR3 size: 15 residues. Full variable domain (rest looked up from reference TRBV2 and TRBJ2-1): EPEVTQTPSHQVTQMGQEVILRCVPISNHLYFYWYRQILGQKVEFLVSFYNNEISEKSEIFDDQFSVERPDGSNFTLKIRSTKLEDSAMYFCASSGGRVDDNEQFFGPGTRLTVL.

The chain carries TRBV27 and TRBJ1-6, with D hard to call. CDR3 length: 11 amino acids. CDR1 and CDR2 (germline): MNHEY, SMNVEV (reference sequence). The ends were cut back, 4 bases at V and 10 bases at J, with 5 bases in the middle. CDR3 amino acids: CASSSGSPLHF. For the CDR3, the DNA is TGTGCCAGCAGTTCAGGCTCACCCCTCCACTTT.

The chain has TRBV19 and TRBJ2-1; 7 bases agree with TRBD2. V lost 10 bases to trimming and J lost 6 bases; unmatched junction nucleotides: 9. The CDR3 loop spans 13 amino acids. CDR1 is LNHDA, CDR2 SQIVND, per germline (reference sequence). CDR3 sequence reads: CATSPGLLNEQFF. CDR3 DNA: TGTGCCACGAGCCCGGGACTACTCAATGAGCAGTTCTTC.

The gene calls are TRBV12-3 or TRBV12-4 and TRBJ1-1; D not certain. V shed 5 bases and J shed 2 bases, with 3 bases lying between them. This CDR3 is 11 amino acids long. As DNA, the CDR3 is TGTGCCAGCAGTCCAAACACTGAAGCTTTCTTT. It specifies CASSPNTEAFF.

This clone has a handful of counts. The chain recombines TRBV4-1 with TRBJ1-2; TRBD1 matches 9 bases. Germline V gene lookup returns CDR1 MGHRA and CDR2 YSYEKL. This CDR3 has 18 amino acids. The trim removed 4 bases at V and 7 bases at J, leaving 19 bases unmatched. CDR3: CASSPLQTKGTGKRGYTF. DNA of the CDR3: TGCGCCAGCAGCCCTCTACAGACGAAGGGGACAGGGAAGCGTGGCTACACCTTC.

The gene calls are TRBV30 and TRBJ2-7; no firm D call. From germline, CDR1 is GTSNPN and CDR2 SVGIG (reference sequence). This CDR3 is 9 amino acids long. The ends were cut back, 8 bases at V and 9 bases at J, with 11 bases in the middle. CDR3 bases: TGTGCCCCGTCCGGCGGGCAGTACTTC. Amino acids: CAPSGGQYF.

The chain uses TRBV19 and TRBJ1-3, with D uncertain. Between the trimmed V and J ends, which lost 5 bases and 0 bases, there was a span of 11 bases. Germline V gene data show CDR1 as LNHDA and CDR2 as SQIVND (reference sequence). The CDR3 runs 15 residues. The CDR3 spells CASSSPGGSGNTIYF. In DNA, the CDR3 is TGTGCCAGTAGTTCCCCCGGCGGCTCTGGAAACACCATATATTTT.

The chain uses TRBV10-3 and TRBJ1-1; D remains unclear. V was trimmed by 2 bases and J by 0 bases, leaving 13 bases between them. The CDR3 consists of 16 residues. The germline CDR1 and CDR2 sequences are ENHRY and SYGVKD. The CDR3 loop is CAISEGLYGMNTEAFF. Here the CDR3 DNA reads TGTGCCATCAGTGAGGGGCTTTACGGTATGAACACTGAAGCTTTCTTT.

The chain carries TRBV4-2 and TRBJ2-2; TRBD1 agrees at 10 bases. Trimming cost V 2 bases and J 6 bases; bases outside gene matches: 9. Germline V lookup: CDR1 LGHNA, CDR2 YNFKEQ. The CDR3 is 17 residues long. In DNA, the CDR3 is TGTGCCAGCAGCCAAAGGGGCCGGGACAGGGGCGCCGGGGAGCTGTTTTTT. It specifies CASSQRGRDRGAGELFF.

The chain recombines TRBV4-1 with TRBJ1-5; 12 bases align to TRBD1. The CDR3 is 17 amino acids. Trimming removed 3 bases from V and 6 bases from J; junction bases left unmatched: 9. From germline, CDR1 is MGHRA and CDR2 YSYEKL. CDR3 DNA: TGCGCCAGCAGCCAGTCCCCGGGACAGGGGGCAGGTCAGCCCCAGCATTTT. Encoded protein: CASSQSPGQGAGQPQHF.

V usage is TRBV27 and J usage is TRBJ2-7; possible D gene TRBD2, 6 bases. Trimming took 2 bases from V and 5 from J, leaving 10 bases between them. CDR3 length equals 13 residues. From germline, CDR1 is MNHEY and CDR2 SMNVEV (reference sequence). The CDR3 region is CASSLGGMNEQYF. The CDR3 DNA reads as TGTGCCAGCAGTTTAGGAGGGATGAACGAGCAGTACTTC.

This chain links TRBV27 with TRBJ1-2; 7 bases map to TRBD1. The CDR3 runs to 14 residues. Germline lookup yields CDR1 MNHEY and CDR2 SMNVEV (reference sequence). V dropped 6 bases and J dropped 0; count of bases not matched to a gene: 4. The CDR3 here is CASSPGGSNYGYTF. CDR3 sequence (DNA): TGTGCCAGCAGCCCAGGGGGATCTAACTATGGCTACACCTTC.

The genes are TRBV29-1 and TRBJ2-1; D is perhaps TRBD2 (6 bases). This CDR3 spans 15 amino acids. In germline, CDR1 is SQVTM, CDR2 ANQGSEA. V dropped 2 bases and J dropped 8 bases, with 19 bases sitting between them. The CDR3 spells CSVERAGSLMDEQFF. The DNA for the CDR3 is TGCAGCGTTGAACGCGCCGGGAGTCTGATGGATGAGCAGTTCTTC.